A selection of T cell receptor beta chains follows, all from one sample in a study of shared clonotypes between healthy human individuals. Sequencing was performed with immunoSEQ multiplex PCR; in TCRdb, only in-frame clones are kept and a portion is missing. The data show some 2,000,000 clones, approximately 96% seen once. The specimen was naive CD4+ T cells sorted from blood. The receptor set was obtained from a man between 18 and 29 years old in good health. The CDR3 runs from the conserved cysteine through the conserved F or W. The D gene is left open where the match is weak. Only some rows state a clone size, as once, few, many or a class for expanded clones.

v_gene,d_gene,abundance,j_gene,CDR3nt,CDR3aa
TRBV7-9,.,.,TRBJ1-1,TGTGCCAGCAGCTTAGGTGGAAACAGGGTTGAAGCTTTCTTT,CASSLGGNRVEAFF
TRBV27,TRBD2,.,TRBJ2-2,TGTGCCAGCAGCCTAGCGGGGGTAAGGGCCGGGGAGCTGTTTTTT,CASSLAGVRAGELFF
TRBV2,TRBD2,.,TRBJ2-1,TGTGCCAGCAGTGTAACGGGGGGGACCTACAATGAGCAGTTCTTC,CASSVTGGTYNEQFF
TRBV7-2,TRBD1,once,TRBJ1-2,TGTGCCAGCAGCTCCCGGACGGTTACAGGGGGCGTTAACTATGGCTACACCTTC,CASSSRTVTGGVNYGYTF
TRBV10-3,.,.,TRBJ1-6,TGTGCCATCAGTGAGGCAGCCAATTCACCCCTCCACTTT,CAISEAANSPLHF
TRBV27,.,few,TRBJ1-5,TGTGCCAGCAGTGCGAACAGGGTAGTCGGTCAGCCCCAGCATTTT,CASSANRVVGQPQHF
TRBV6-1,TRBD2,.,TRBJ2-3,TGTGCCAGCAGTGCCGGACTAGCGGCCCTGGCGCAGTATTTT,CASSAGLAALAQYF
TRBV6-5,TRBD1,.,TRBJ1-1,TGTGCCAGCAGTGCTCGACAGGGGGGGACTGAAGCTTTCTTT,CASSARQGGTEAFF
TRBV7-9,.,.,TRBJ2-5,TGTGCCAGCAGCTTTAGACAGGACCAAGAGACCCAGTACTTC,CASSFRQDQETQYF
TRBV6-6,.,once,TRBJ1-6,TGTGCCAGCAGAAACGGGCGCAGTAATTCACCCCTCCACTTT,CASRNGRSNSPLHF
TRBV5-4,TRBD2,.,TRBJ2-2,TGTGCCAGCAGCTTCACTAGCGGGAGTTTCACCGGGGAGCTGTTTTTT,CASSFTSGSFTGELFF
TRBV10-3,TRBD1,.,TRBJ2-5,TGTGCCATCAGTGAGTCTACAGGGGGCATAGAGACCCAGTACTTC,CAISESTGGIETQYF
TRBV5-4,TRBD1,.,TRBJ2-6,TGTGCCAGCAGCGTACAGGGGACTGGGGCCAACGTCCTGACTTTC,CASSVQGTGANVLTF
TRBV18,TRBD2,.,TRBJ2-7,TGTGCCAGCTCACCGGAGTTCGGGACTAGCGACGAGCAGTACTTC,CASSPEFGTSDEQYF
TRBV25-1,TRBD2,.,TRBJ2-7,TGTGCCAGCAGTGAATATAGCGGGAGAAGCTCCTACGAGCAGTACTTC,CASSEYSGRSSYEQYF
TRBV6-7,.,.,TRBJ2-7,TGTGCCAGCAGTTACTGCAGAAAGTACTACGAGCAGTACTTC,CASSYCRKYYEQYF
TRBV5-1,.,.,TRBJ1-1,TGCGCCAGCAGCTTGGGGGGGACGGTAGACACTGAAGCTTTCTTT,CASSLGGTVDTEAFF
TRBV30,TRBD1,.,TRBJ2-7,TGTGCCTGGACTAGGGACAGCCCCTACGAGCAGTACTTC,CAWTRDSPYEQYF
TRBV6-1,.,.,TRBJ1-5,TGTGCCAGCGGCAGGGATAGCAATCAGCCCCAGCATTTT,CASGRDSNQPQHF
TRBV29-1,.,.,TRBJ1-6,TGCAGCGTTGCAACAGGGAGTGATAGGAATTCACCCCTCCACTTT,CSVATGSDRNSPLHF
TRBV2,.,.,TRBJ2-2,TGTGCCAGCAGTGAGCCGGATACGAACACCGGGGAGCTGTTTTTT,CASSEPDTNTGELFF
TRBV10-3,.,.,TRBJ2-7,TGTGCCATCAGTGAGCCGGGGAAGGTCTCCTACGAGCAGTACTTC,CAISEPGKVSYEQYF